This T cell receptor beta chain was observed in a study of cytomegalovirus exposure and HLA in healthy donors. Whole-study results and caveats: Exclusion as indistinguishable affected some V segments, including TRBV6-2 and TRBV6-3. Evidence from a later analysis indicated that most CMV-associated TCR beta chains looked HLA-restricted. About 87% or about 30% of the time was how often most TCR beta V segments were productive, according to an earlier analysis. Reportedly, HLA-A and HLA-B alleles of most subjects were accurately predicted from TCR beta.

Use of 60 Vbeta and 13 Jbeta primers characterized the PCR. TCRdb's table, derived via immunoSEQ multiplex PCR, lists solely in-frame clones and lacks some. The sample has roughly 120,000 clones. About this clone itself: Its specificity is not known.

Germline lookup yields CDR1 MNHNS and CDR2 SASEGT. Trimming shortened V by 8 bases and J by 6 bases, and 8 bases separated the two germline ends. The CDR3 has 11 amino acids. This chain uses TRBV6-1 with TRBJ1-5; possibly TRBD1 for D (5 bases). What was sequenced was PBMCs. The clonotype originates from a man aged 35 to 55 in good health and CMV-seronegative. The CDR3 is CASGAAQPQHF. CDR3 in DNA: TGTGCCAGCGGGGCGGCTCAGCCCCAGCATTTT.